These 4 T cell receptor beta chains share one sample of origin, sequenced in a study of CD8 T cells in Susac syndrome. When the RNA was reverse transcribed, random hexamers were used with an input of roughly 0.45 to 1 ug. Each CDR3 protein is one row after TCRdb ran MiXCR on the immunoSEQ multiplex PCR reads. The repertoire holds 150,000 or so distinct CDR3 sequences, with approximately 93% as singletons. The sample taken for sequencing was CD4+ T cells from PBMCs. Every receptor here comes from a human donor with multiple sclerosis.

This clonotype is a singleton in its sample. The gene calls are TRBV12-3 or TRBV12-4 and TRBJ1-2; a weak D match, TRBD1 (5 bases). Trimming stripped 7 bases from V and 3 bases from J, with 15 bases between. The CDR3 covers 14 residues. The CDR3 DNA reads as TGTGCCAGCACCCTTGGGGGTGGGGACTATGGCTACACCTTC. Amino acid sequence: CASTLGGGDYGYTF.

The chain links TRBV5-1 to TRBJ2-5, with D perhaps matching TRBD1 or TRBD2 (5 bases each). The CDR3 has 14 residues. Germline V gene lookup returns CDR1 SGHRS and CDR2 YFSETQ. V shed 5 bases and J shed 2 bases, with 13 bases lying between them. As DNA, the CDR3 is TGCGCCAGCAGTCTGGGACGACTGCAAGAGACCCAGTACTTC. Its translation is CASSLGRLQETQYF.

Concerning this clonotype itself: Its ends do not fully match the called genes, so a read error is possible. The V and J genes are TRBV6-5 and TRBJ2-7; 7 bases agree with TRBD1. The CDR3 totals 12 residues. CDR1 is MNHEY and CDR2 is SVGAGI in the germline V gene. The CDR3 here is CASRSTIQGIHF. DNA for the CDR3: TGTGCCAGCCGCAGTACCATACAGGGGATTCACTTC.

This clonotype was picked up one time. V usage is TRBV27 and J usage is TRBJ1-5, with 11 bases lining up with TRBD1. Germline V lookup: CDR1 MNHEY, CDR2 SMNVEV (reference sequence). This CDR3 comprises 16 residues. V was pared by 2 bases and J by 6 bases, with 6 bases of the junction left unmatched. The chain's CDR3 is CASSLEGQGASQPQHF. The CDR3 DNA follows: TGTGCCAGCAGTTTAGAAGGACAGGGGGCTTCTCAGCCCCAGCATTTT.